Here is one T cell receptor beta chain with its context. No cognate antigen has been identified for it. Base qualities are not provided; no much larger clone lies one nucleotide away. Repertoires were sampled multiple times during chemoradiotherapy, which allowed clonal expansion in the tumor microenvironment to be followed. The method behind the library was the immunoSEQ multiplex PCR assay. TCRdb retrieved this table from immuneACCESS and kept in-frame rearrangements only. Not all clones are present; in checked studies, unresolved V genes account for under half, and no reason is known for the remainder. The sample has hundreds of clones on record, around 71% of them singletons. The ten largest clones capture 20% to 25% of the sample. The entry originates in a study of chemoradiotherapy in HPV16-positive cancers (dated 2022 in TCRdb). Regarding the research as a whole: Candidate HPV-specific T-cell clones and common TCR motifs were defined through functional T-cell assays on cells from a couple of HPV16-positive patients. Whether T-cell immunity against the HPV oncoproteins E6 and E7 changes during chemoradiotherapy and whether survival is affected by this immunity were examined in the study. The candidate HPV-specific TCRs and motifs were then tracked in TCR repertoires from about 90 patients with HPV-related cancers.

Results and caveats for the whole study, not just this receptor: Among HPV16-positive patients, expansion of HPV-responsive T cells during chemoradiotherapy was associated with better recurrence-free survival. Expansion of candidate HPV-specific clones and E7-related TCR motifs was observed in the tumor microenvironment during treatment, whereas no such expansion was observed for non-HPV-specific T cells. The functional definition of HPV-specific T cells was derived from only two HPV16-positive patients, and the survival association was reported for HPV16-positive patients.

From the cysteine through the phenylalanine, the CDR3 covers 15 amino acids. The CDR3 DNA has 45 bases and is translated from base 1. Trimming removed 6 bases from V and 0 bases from J; the gene matches leave 4 bases unexplained. The germline V gene encodes CDR1 MNHNS and CDR2 SASEGT. Source: tumor tissue, taken from a patient who underwent chemoradiotherapy. This clonotype originated in a human donor with HPV-associated anogenital cancer. The rearranged segments are TRBV6-1 and TRBJ2-3; 9 of the junction bases match TRBD2. The encoded CDR3 is CASSELAGSTDTQYF. The DNA sequence is given as TGTGCCAGCAGCGAACTAGCGGGCAGCACAGATACGCAGTATTTT.